This entry lists 29 T cell receptor beta chains sequenced from one sample in a study of T cell responses to AZD1222 COVID-19 vaccine. Profiled with immunoSEQ multiplex PCR; TCRdb holds only in-frame clones, not every one. The sample lists 150,000 or so clones; 91% were seen once. This specimen was peripheral blood, taken 28 days after the second AZD1222 dose. The receptors derive from an adult who received the AZD1222 COVID-19 vaccine.

The genes are TRBV13 and TRBJ1-1; TRBD1 aligns across 9 bases. The CDR3 runs 18 residues. Germline-derived CDR1 and CDR2 are PRHDT and FYEKMQ (reference sequence). V lost 0 bases, J lost 4 bases, and 12 bases stayed unmatched. CDR3 sequence (DNA): TGTGCCAGCAGCTTAGGCCTGGGACAGGGCCGGTGGGGCACTGAAGCTTTCTTT. Translation: CASSLGLGQGRWGTEAFF.

This sequence joins TRBV10-3 and TRBJ1-1; D gene ambiguous. Trimming cost V 7 bases and J 3 bases, with 12 bases left between them. The CDR3 consists of 13 residues. Germline V gives CDR1 ENHRY, CDR2 SYGVKD. CDR3 coding DNA: TGTGCCATCAACGACATGATGGACACTGAAGCTTTCTTT. Protein product: CAINDMMDTEAFF.

J is TRBJ1-6 and V is TRBV19, with 10 bases identical to TRBD1. The CDR3 is 14 amino acids. The V gene's germline CDR1 is LNHDA and CDR2 SQIVND (reference sequence). Trimming took 6 bases from V and 8 from J; bases not matched to a gene: 4. The DNA for the CDR3 is TGTGCCAGTAGCTCCGGGACAGGGGATTCACCCCTCCACTTT. Translating it yields CASSSGTGDSPLHF.

The chain employs TRBV18 and TRBJ2-7; 7 nucleotides align to TRBD1. Trimming removed 4 bases from V and 2 bases from J; junction bases left unmatched: 8. Germline-derived CDR1 and CDR2 are KGHSH and LQKENI. The CDR3 has 15 amino acids. As DNA, the CDR3 is TGTGCCAGCTCACTCGACAGGGAACGGGCCTACGAGCAGTACTTC. This translates into CASSLDRERAYEQYF.

The J gene is TRBJ1-2, the V gene TRBV6-2 or TRBV6-3; TRBD1 aligns across 7 bases. Germline CDR1 reads MNHEY; CDR2 reads SVGEGT. The CDR3 extends over 13 amino acids. V was pared by 2 bases and J by 8 bases, with 5 bases of the junction left unmatched. CDR3 loop: CASSYQTGKGYTF. CDR3 bases: TGTGCCAGCAGTTACCAGACAGGGAAAGGCTACACCTTC.

The genes are TRBV20-1 and TRBJ2-3; the D is unclear. Trimming removed 3 bases from V and 1 base from J, with 8 bases in between. The germline gives CDR1 DFQATT, CDR2 SNEGSKA (reference sequence). This CDR3 has 13 residues. CDR3 amino acids: CSASLPGTDTQYF. CDR3 nucleotide sequence: TGCAGTGCTAGTCTCCCAGGCACAGATACGCAGTATTTT.

The chain is built from TRBV12-3 or TRBV12-4 and TRBJ1-2; D not resolved. Trimming took off 3 bases at V and 7 bases at J, with 12 bases between the two ends. CDR3 size: 13 residues. CDR3 bases: TGTGCCAGCAGTTTTTTTGGTCACATTGGCTACACCTTC. Translating it yields CASSFFGHIGYTF.

The CDR3 reads CASSLGQGANEKLFF. The DNA for the CDR3 is TGTGCCAGCAGTTTGGGACAGGGAGCTAATGAAAAACTGTTTTTT. The chain is built from TRBV28 and TRBJ1-4; TRBD1 agrees at 9 bases. The CDR3 extends over 15 amino acids. Germline V gene data show CDR1 as MDHEN and CDR2 as SYDVKM. The V and J ends lost 3 bases and 3 bases, in that order; junction bases with no gene match: 2.

V gene TRBV27 combines with J gene TRBJ1-1, with D maybe TRBD1 (6 bases). The V gene's germline CDR1 is MNHEY and CDR2 SMNVEV (reference sequence). The germline V and J ends were trimmed by 3 bases and 6 bases, with 11 bases remaining between them. CDR3 length equals 13 residues. The CDR3, as DNA: TGTGCCAGCAGTTTTGGTCGACAGGCTGAAGCTTTCTTT. Translation gives CASSFGRQAEAFF.

This clone was observed once. This sequence joins TRBV19 and TRBJ2-7; D remains ambiguous. V was clipped by 6 bases and J by 3 bases, with 6 bases between them. Per the germline V gene, CDR1 is LNHDA and CDR2 is SQIVND (reference sequence). The CDR3 loop spans 11 amino acids. CDR3 DNA sequence: TGTGCCAGTAGCAACCGCTACGAGCAGTACTTC. It encodes CASSNRYEQYF.

The chain links TRBV3-1 (or the pseudogene TRBV3-2) to TRBJ2-7; either TRBD1 or TRBD2 may supply D (6 bases each). The CDR3 has 16 amino acids. V shed 4 bases and J shed 5 bases, with 21 bases lying between them. Germline-derived CDR1 and CDR2 are LGHDT and YNNKEL (reference sequence). The CDR3 coding sequence is TGTGCCAGCAGCCCTCAGGGGTGGGAGGAGGCCCACGAGCAGTACTTC. Translation gives CASSPQGWEEAHEQYF.

The rearrangement uses TRBV27 and TRBJ2-5; 8 bases map to TRBD2. Per the germline V gene, CDR1 is MNHEY and CDR2 is SMNVEV (reference sequence). V shed 2 bases, J shed 2 bases, and the junction held 1 base outside the gene matches. This CDR3 has 14 amino acids. The CDR3 loop reads CASSLTSGQETQYF. In DNA form, the CDR3 reads TGTGCCAGCAGTTTAACTAGCGGACAAGAGACCCAGTACTTC.

This clone has only one observation. One end of the junction does not line up with germline, which may come from a read error. The chain employs TRBV29-1 and TRBJ1-3, with 9 bases matching TRBD1. Germline V gives CDR1 SQVTM, CDR2 ANQGSEA. The CDR3 is made up of 14 amino acids. The DNA of the CDR3 is TGCAGCGTTGAAAACTGGACAGGGGCCCCCTCGTTGGATTTT. Residues: CSVENWTGAPSLDF.

The sample holds a few counts of this clone. The rearrangement joins TRBV5-1 to TRBJ1-2; 10 nucleotides match TRBD1. The junction had 6 bases not matched to a gene; V was cut back by 5 bases and J by 5 bases. This CDR3 comprises 14 residues. CDR1 and CDR2 from the germline V gene are SGHRS and YFSETQ. CDR3 loop: CASRPGTGAYGYTF. In DNA form, the CDR3 reads TGCGCCAGCAGACCCGGGACAGGGGCATATGGCTACACCTTC.

This chain uses TRBV7-2 with TRBJ1-4; D is unresolved. Trimming stripped 1 base from V and 7 bases from J, with 10 bases between. The CDR3 extends over 14 amino acids. Germline CDR1 SGHTA, CDR2 FQGNSA. The CDR3 sequence: CASSLDGFGEKLFF. The DNA of the CDR3 is TGTGCCAGCAGCTTAGATGGTTTCGGTGAAAAACTGTTTTTT.

The chain links TRBV7-3 to TRBJ1-2, with 7 bases identical to TRBD1. Germline CDR1 is SGHTA and CDR2 is FQGTGA. After removal of 2 bases from V and 8 bases from J, the junction contained 8 bases not matched to a gene. The length of the CDR3 is 14 residues. CDR3 DNA: TGTGCCAGCAGCTTATCCGGGCAGGGGGACGGCTACACCTTC. The encoded protein is CASSLSGQGDGYTF.

The sample holds one count of this clone. This chain connects TRBV6-5 to TRBJ1-3; maybe TRBD1 (5 bases). The CDR3 runs to 15 residues. The V gene lost 7 bases and the J gene lost 4 bases, with 17 bases spanning the gap. The germline V gene encodes CDR1 MNHEY and CDR2 SVGAGI. The CDR3 nucleotides read TGTGCCAGCAACCTACGGGGGGAAATGGGAAACACCATATATTTT. Its protein is CASNLRGEMGNTIYF.

The chain has TRBV18 and TRBJ1-2; D is ambiguous. Germline CDR1 is KGHSH and CDR2 is LQKENI. Trimming stripped 3 bases from V and 3 bases from J, with 8 bases between. The CDR3 runs 13 residues. The chain's CDR3 is CASSPTRDYGYTF. The DNA of the CDR3 is TGTGCCAGCTCACCCACAAGGGACTATGGCTACACCTTC.

The V call is TRBV28, the J call TRBJ2-1, with D maybe TRBD1 (5 bases). Germline V gene data show CDR1 as MDHEN and CDR2 as SYDVKM. V dropped 5 bases and J dropped 8 bases, with 13 bases sitting between them. The CDR3 contains 13 residues. CDR3 protein: CASSTQGRHEQFF. The CDR3 DNA reads TGTGCCAGCAGTACTCAGGGAAGGCATGAGCAGTTCTTC.

This clone was seen only once. The V and J genes are TRBV9 and TRBJ2-2, with a tentative D call TRBD2 (6 bases). CDR1 and CDR2 from the germline V gene are SGDLS and YYNGEE. This CDR3 is built from 15 residues. V lost 0 bases and J 4 bases, leaving 10 bases between the germline ends. CDR3 in DNA: TGTGCCAGCAGCGTAGATCGGGGGAGCACCGGGGAGCTGTTTTTT. This encodes CASSVDRGSTGELFF.

This clone occurred a few times. The chain carries TRBV14 and TRBJ1-2; D unresolved. CDR1 and CDR2 from the germline V gene are SGHDN and FVKESK. There are 13 residues in the CDR3. Trimming cost V 1 base and J 7 bases, with 10 bases left between them. The CDR3 DNA reads TGTGCCAGCAGCCAAGGCCTCCAGTTTGGCTACACCTTC. Residues: CASSQGLQFGYTF.

This chain's CDR3 is CASSQEWGTATNEKLFF. Written as DNA, the CDR3 is TGTGCCAGCAGCCAAGAATGGGGTACCGCAACTAATGAAAAACTGTTTTTT. The chain combines TRBV4-2 with TRBJ1-4; unclear D gene. V lost 0 bases, J lost 0 bases, and 11 bases lay in between. The CDR3 spans 17 residues. Germline values: CDR1 LGHNA, CDR2 YNFKEQ.

This sequence joins TRBV10-3 and TRBJ1-1; D gene ambiguous. With 4 bases removed from V and 0 bases from J, the gap between germline ends came to 9 bases. CDR1 is ENHRY, CDR2 SYGVKD, per germline. This CDR3 comprises 14 residues. CDR3 bases: TGTGCCATCAGTGCACTGGGGATGAACACTGAAGCTTTCTTT. Amino acid sequence: CAISALGMNTEAFF.

The rearrangement uses TRBV5-1 and TRBJ1-1, with a tentative D call TRBD1 (6 bases). This CDR3 has 18 amino acids. The V end lost 0 bases, the J end lost 2 bases, and 20 bases lay between the germline ends. Germline loops: CDR1 SGHRS, CDR2 YFSETQ. The CDR3 reads CASSLGTGSGTPNTEAFF. The CDR3 nucleotides read TGCGCCAGCAGCTTGGGAACAGGGTCAGGTACTCCTAACACTGAAGCTTTCTTT.

This rearrangement joins TRBV30 to TRBJ2-2; 9 bases map to TRBD2. This CDR3 contains 15 residues. Germline-derived CDR1 and CDR2 are GTSNPN and SVGIG (reference sequence). V was pared by 6 bases and J by 2 bases, with 7 bases of the junction left unmatched. The CDR3 here is CACCSGGLNTGELFF. The CDR3 coding sequence is TGTGCCTGCTGTAGCGGGGGACTAAACACCGGGGAGCTGTTTTTT.

The V and J genes are TRBV9 and TRBJ2-1; 9 bases align to TRBD1. Trimming at V came to 3 bases and at J to 7 bases, leaving 8 bases not matched to a gene. The CDR3 is 15 amino acids. Germline assignment: CDR1 SGDLS and CDR2 YYNGEE. CDR3 in amino acids: CASSATGTGMNEQFF. Here the CDR3 DNA reads TGTGCCAGCAGCGCCACCGGGACAGGGATGAATGAGCAGTTCTTC. Combining the CDR3 with reference TRBV9 and TRBJ2-1 gives the whole variable domain DSGVTQTPKHLITATGQRVTLRCSPRSGDLSVYWYQQSLDQGLQFLIQYYNGEERAKGNILERFSAQQFPDLHSELNLSSLELGDSALYFCASSATGTGMNEQFFGPGTRLTVL.

The gene calls are TRBV2 and TRBJ2-2; 12 bases fit TRBD2. Germline loops: CDR1 SNHLY, CDR2 FYNNEI. The trim removed 0 bases at V and 7 bases at J, leaving 9 bases unmatched. The CDR3 has 18 amino acids. The CDR3 DNA is TGTGCCAGCAGTGAAGCTGCACTAGCGGGGGGAACAAACGGGGAGCTGTTTTTT. Amino acid sequence: CASSEAALAGGTNGELFF. The full variable domain, completed using reference TRBV2 and TRBJ2-2, is EPEVTQTPSHQVTQMGQEVILRCVPISNHLYFYWYRQILGQKVEFLVSFYNNEISEKSEIFDDQFSVERPDGSNFTLKIRSTKLEDSAMYFCASSEAALAGGTNGELFFGEGSRLTVL.

The chain joins TRBV2 to TRBJ1-6; 10 positions agree with TRBD1. CDR1 is SNHLY, CDR2 FYNNEI, per germline. Trimming cost V 6 bases and J 8 bases; bases outside gene matches: 4. The CDR3 runs to 14 residues. The CDR3 reads CASSPGQGYSPLHF. The CDR3 bases are TGTGCCAGCAGCCCGGGACAGGGGTATTCACCCCTCCACTTT.

The CDR3, as DNA: TGTGCCAGCAGTTACAGGGGTGGGTACGGTAATGAAAAACTGTTTTTT. This sequence encodes CASSYRGGYGNEKLFF. The chain links TRBV6-5 to TRBJ1-4; a weak D match, TRBD1 (5 bases). The V gene's germline CDR1 is MNHEY and CDR2 SVGAGI. CDR3 length equals 16 residues. Trimming took off 2 bases at V and 4 bases at J, with 14 bases between the two ends.